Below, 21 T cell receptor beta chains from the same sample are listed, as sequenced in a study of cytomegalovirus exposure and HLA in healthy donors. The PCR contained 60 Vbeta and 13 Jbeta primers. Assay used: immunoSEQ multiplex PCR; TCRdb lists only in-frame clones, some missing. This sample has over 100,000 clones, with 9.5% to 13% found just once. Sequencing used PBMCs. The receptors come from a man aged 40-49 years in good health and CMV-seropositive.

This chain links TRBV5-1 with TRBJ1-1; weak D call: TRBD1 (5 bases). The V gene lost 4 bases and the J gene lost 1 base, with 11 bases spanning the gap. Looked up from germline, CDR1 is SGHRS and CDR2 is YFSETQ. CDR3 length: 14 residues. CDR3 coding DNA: TGCGCCAGCAGCGAGGGGAGGCAGAACACTGAAGCTTTCTTT. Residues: CASSEGRQNTEAFF.

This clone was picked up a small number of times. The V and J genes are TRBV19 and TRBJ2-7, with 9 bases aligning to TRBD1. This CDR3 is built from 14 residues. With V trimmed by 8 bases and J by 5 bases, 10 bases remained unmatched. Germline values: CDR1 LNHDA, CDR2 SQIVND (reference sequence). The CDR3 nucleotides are TGTGCCAGTGCAGCTCCGGGGACAGGGAACGAGCAGTACTTC. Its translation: CASAAPGTGNEQYF. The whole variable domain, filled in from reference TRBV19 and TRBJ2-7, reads DGGITQSPKYLFRKEGQNVTLSCEQNLNHDAMYWYRQDPGQGLRLIYYSQIVNDFQKGDIAEGYSVSREKKESFPLTVTSAQKNPTAFYLCASAAPGTGNEQYFGPGTRLTVT.

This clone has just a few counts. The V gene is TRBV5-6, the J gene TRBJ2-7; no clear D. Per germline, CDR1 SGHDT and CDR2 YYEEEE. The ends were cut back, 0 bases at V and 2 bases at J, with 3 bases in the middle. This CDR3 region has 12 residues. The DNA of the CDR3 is TGTGCCAGCAGCTTGGCCGCCTACGAGCAGTACTTC. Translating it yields CASSLAAYEQYF.

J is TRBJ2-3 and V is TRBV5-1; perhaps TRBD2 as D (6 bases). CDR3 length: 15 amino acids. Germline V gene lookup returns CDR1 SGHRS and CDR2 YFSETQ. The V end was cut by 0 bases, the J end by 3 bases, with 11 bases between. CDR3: CASSLGLGGTDTQYF. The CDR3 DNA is TGCGCCAGCAGCTTGGGGCTAGGAGGGACAGATACGCAGTATTTT.

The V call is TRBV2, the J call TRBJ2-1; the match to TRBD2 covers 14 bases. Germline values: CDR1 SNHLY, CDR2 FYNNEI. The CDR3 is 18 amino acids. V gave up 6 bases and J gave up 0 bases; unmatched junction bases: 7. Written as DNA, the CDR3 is TGTGCCAGCAGCATGAGACTAGCGGGAGGGAGCTCCTACAATGAGCAGTTCTTC. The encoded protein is CASSMRLAGGSSYNEQFF.

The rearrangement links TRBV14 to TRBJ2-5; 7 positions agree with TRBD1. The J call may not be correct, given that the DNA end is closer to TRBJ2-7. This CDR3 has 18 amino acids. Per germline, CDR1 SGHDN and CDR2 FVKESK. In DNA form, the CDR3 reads TGTGCCAGCAGCCAAGACGCTTGGCTAGCCCAGGGGGCCTACGAGCAGTACTTC. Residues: CASSQDAWLAQGAYEQYF.

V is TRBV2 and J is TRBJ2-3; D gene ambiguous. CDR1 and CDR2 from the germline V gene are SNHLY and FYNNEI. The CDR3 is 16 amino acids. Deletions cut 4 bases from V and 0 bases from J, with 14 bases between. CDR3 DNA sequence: TGTGCCAGCAGTGTATGGTTTAGCCCTAGCACAGATACGCAGTATTTT. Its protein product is CASSVWFSPSTDTQYF.

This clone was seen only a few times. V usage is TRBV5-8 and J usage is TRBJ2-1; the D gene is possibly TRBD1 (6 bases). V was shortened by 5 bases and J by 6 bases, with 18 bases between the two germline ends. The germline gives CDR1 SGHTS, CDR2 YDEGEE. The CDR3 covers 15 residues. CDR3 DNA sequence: TGTGCCAGCAGTCCATGGGCAGGGGTGGTCAATGAGCAGTTCTTC. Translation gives CASSPWAGVVNEQFF.

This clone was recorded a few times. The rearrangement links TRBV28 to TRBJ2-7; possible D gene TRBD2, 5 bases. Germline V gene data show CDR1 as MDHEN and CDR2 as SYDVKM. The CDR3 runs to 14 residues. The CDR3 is CASESGLAHREQYF. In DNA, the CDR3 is TGTGCTAGCGAAAGTGGGCTAGCCCATCGCGAGCAGTACTTC.

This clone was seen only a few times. The CDR3 protein is CASSVLPGNTEAFF. The CDR3 nucleotides read TGTGCCAGCAGCGTATTACCGGGGAACACTGAAGCTTTCTTT. J is TRBJ1-1 and V is TRBV9; D gene ambiguous. From germline, CDR1 is SGDLS and CDR2 YYNGEE. The CDR3 extends over 14 amino acids. V lost 1 base to trimming and J lost 1 base, with 8 bases between them.

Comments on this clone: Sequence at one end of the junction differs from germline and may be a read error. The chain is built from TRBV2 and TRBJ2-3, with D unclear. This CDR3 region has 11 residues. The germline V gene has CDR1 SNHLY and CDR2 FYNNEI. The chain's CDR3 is CASSTTYTQYF. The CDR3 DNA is TGTGCCAGCAGTACCACATATACGCAGTATTTT.

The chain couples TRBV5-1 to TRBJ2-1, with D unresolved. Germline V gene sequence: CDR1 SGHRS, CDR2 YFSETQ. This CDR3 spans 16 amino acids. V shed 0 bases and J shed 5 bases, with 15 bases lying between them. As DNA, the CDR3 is TGCGCCAGCAGCTTGGGTTCCCGGAAACTACACAATGAGCAGTTCTTC. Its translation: CASSLGSRKLHNEQFF. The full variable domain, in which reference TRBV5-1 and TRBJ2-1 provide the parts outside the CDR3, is KAGVTQTPRYLIKTRGQQVTLSCSPISGHRSVSWYQQTPGQGLQFLFEYFSETQRNKGNFPGRFSGRQFSNSRSEMNVSTLELGDSALYLCASSLGSRKLHNEQFFGPGTRLTVL.

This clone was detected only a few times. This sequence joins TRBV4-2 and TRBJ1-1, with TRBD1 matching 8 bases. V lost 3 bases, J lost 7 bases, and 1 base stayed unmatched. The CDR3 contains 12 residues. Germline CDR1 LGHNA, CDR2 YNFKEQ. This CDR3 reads CASSHTGGEAFF. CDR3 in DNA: TGTGCCAGCAGCCATACAGGGGGTGAAGCTTTCTTT.

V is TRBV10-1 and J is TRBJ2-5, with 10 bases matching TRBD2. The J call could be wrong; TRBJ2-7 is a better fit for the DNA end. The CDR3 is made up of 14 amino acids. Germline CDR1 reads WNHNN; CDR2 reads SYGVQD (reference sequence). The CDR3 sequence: CASSELAGSYEQYF. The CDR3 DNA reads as TGCGCCAGCAGTGAACTAGCGGGAAGCTACGAGCAGTACTTC.

CDR3 protein: CASSSQGHNGYTF. The DNA of the CDR3 is TGTGCCAGCAGTTCTCAGGGTCATAATGGCTACACCTTC. The chain combines TRBV27 with TRBJ1-2; TRBD1 might be the D (5 bases). Germline lookup yields CDR1 MNHEY and CDR2 SMNVEV (reference sequence). Between the trimmed V and J ends, which lost 4 bases and 6 bases, there was a span of 12 bases. The CDR3 length is 13 residues.

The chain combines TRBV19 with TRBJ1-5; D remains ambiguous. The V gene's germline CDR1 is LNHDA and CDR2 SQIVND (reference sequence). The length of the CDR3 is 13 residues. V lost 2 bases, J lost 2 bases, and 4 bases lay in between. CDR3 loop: CASSILGNQPQHF. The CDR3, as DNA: TGTGCCAGTAGTATACTAGGCAATCAGCCCCAGCATTTT.

The CDR3 protein is CASTWGVPNEQFF. The DNA for the CDR3 is TGTGCCAGCACCTGGGGGGTCCCCAATGAGCAGTTCTTC. V is TRBV11-3 and J is TRBJ2-1; D may be TRBD2 (6 bases). The CDR3 spans 13 residues. Germline CDR1 and CDR2: SGHNT and YENEEA. Trimming removed 7 bases from V and 6 bases from J, with 13 bases in between.

The DNA of the CDR3 is TGTGCCAGCAGCAAAGGGGGCTGGAAAGAGACCCAGTACTTC. It translates to CASSKGGWKETQYF. The rearrangement links TRBV21-1 to TRBJ2-5; the D call in the table, TRBD1, was not verified against the DNA. TRBV21-1 is a listed pseudogene. The CDR3 covers 14 residues.

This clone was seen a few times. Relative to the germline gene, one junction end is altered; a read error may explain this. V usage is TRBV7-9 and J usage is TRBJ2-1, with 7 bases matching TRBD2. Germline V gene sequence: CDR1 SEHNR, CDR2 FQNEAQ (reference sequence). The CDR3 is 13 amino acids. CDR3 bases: TGTGCCAGCACCGGGAGGCAGGGCAATGGGCAGTTCTTC. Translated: CASTGRQGNGQFF.

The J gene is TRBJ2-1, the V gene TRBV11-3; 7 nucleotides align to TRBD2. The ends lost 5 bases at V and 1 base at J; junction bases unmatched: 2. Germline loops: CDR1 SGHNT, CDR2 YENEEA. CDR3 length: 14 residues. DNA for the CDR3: TGTGCCAGCAGCCAAGCGGGATCCTACAATGAGCAGTTCTTC. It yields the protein CASSQAGSYNEQFF.

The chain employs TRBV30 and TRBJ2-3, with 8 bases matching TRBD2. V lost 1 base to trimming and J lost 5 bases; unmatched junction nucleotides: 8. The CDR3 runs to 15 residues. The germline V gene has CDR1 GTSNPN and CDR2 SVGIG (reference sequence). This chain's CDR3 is CAWSGLAGRRDTQYF. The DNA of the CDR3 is TGTGCCTGGAGTGGGTTAGCGGGAAGAAGAGATACGCAGTATTTT.